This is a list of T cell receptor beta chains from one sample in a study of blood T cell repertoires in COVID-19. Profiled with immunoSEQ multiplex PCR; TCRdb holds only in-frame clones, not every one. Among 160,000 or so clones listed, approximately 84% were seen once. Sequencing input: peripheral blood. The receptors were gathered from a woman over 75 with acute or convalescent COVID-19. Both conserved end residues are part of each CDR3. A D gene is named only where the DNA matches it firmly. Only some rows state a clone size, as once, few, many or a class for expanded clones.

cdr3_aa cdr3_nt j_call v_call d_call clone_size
CASSQGDRGGTEAFF TGCGCCAGCAGCCAAGGAGATAGAGGGGGCACTGAAGCTTTCTTT TRBJ1-1 TRBV4-1 - -
CASSLPGVMAAEAFF TGTGCCAGCAGCCTCCCGGGGGTGATGGCAGCTGAAGCTTTCTTT TRBJ1-1 TRBV6-6 - -
CAWSKRTGGGDGYTF TGTGCCTGGAGTAAAAGGACAGGGGGCGGGGATGGCTACACCTTC TRBJ1-2 TRBV30 TRBD1 few
CASSPQGSQPQHF TGTGCCAGCAGTCCACAGGGGTCTCAGCCCCAGCATTTT TRBJ1-5 TRBV12-3/TRBV12-4 TRBD1 -
CASSHPRTGEAHEQYF TGTGCCAGCAGCCACCCCAGAACGGGAGAAGCTCACGAGCAGTACTTC TRBJ2-7 TRBV3-1/TRBV3-2 - once
CASSYASGEGTQYF TGTGCCAGCAGTTACGCTAGCGGGGAGGGTACGCAGTATTTT TRBJ2-3 TRBV6-5 TRBD2 -
CASSYSYGDYYGYTF TGTGCCAGCAGTTACTCTTATGGAGATTACTATGGCTACACCTTC TRBJ1-2 TRBV6-5 - -
CASSYSKGVTEQYF TGTGCCAGCAGTTACTCGAAGGGGGTAACCGAGCAGTACTTC TRBJ2-7 TRBV6-5 - -
CASSSPPGTDISGANVLTF TGTGCCAGCAGTTCCCCCCCCGGGACTGATATCTCTGGGGCCAACGTCCTGACTTTC TRBJ2-6 TRBV28 - -
CAWRGAGKDYGYTF TGTGCCTGGAGGGGGGCAGGGAAAGACTATGGCTACACCTTC TRBJ1-2 TRBV30 - -
CASSESEVYNEQFF TGTGCCAGCAGTGAATCGGAGGTTTACAATGAGCAGTTCTTC TRBJ2-1 TRBV6-1 - -
CASSSRASGRSYNEQFF TGCGCCAGCAGCTCTCGAGCAAGCGGGAGGTCCTACAATGAGCAGTTCTTC TRBJ2-1 TRBV5-1 TRBD2 few
CASSARGGSPLHF TGTGCCAGCAGTGCTCGGGGAGGGTCACCCCTCCACTTT TRBJ1-6 TRBV28 - once
CATVQGAVGYTF TGTGCCACCGTACAGGGGGCAGTTGGCTACACCTTC TRBJ1-2 TRBV19 TRBD1 -
CASRSAGGTLYEQYF TGTGCCAGCAGGTCTGCCGGGGGGACCCTCTACGAGCAGTACTTC TRBJ2-7 TRBV7-8 TRBD2 -
CASNLAGEEQFF TGTGCCAGCAATCTAGCGGGAGAAGAGCAGTTCTTC TRBJ2-1 TRBV3-1/TRBV3-2 TRBD2 -
CASSQGQGANQPQHF TGCGCCAGCAGCCAGGGACAGGGGGCCAATCAGCCCCAGCATTTT TRBJ1-5 TRBV4-1 TRBD1 -
CASSLGQGGQPQHF TGTGCCAGCAGCTTGGGGCAGGGTGGTCAGCCCCAGCATTTT TRBJ1-5 TRBV7-9 - -
CASSPGQNSPHEQYF TGCGCCAGCAGCCCGGGACAAAACTCTCCCCACGAGCAGTACTTC TRBJ2-7 TRBV5-1 - -
CASSLRGNTEAFF TGTGCCAGCAGCTTACGGGGGAACACTGAAGCTTTCTTT TRBJ1-1 TRBV7-3 - -
CASSYHGQGDGNTIYF TGTGCCAGCAGTTACCATGGACAGGGGGATGGAAACACCATATATTTT TRBJ1-3 TRBV6-5 TRBD1 -
CASSSRQGYTF TGTGCCAGCAGCTCCAGACAAGGCTACACCTTC TRBJ1-2 TRBV7-9 - -
CASSHRGGLYNEQFF TGTGCCAGCAGTCATCGGGGGGGCCTGTACAATGAGCAGTTCTTC TRBJ2-1 TRBV28 TRBD2 -
CASRLGGGSGAETQYF TGTGCCAGCAGACTCGGAGGGGGTAGCGGGGCAGAGACCCAGTACTTC TRBJ2-5 TRBV5-8 TRBD2 -
CASTPAGYTGELFF TGTGCCAGCACCCCTGCGGGATACACCGGGGAGCTGTTTTTT TRBJ2-2 TRBV27 - -
CASSFSPGQGYGYTF TGTGCCAGCAGCTTTTCCCCGGGACAGGGGTATGGCTACACCTTC TRBJ1-2 TRBV5-4 TRBD1 -
CASSLGGVGTGELFF TGCGCCAGCAGCCTCGGCGGGGTAGGCACCGGGGAGCTGTTTTTT TRBJ2-2 TRBV4-1 - -
CASSLRTGAADEAFF TGTGCCAGCAGCTTAAGGACAGGAGCGGCAGATGAAGCTTTCTTT TRBJ1-1 TRBV7-9 TRBD1 -
CASSLDRGPYEQYF TGTGCCAGCAGCTTAGACAGGGGGCCGTACGAGCAGTACTTC TRBJ2-7 TRBV11-2 TRBD1 -
CAISGTGFNLEQYF TGTGCCATCAGTGGGACAGGGTTTAATCTCGAGCAGTACTTC TRBJ2-7 TRBV10-3 TRBD1 -
CASSPAGGRSYEQYF TGCGCCAGCAGCCCGGCGGGCGGGAGGTCCTACGAGCAGTACTTC TRBJ2-7 TRBV4-1 TRBD2 once
CASSPGIGFRNTEAFF TGTGCCAGCTCACCCGGGATCGGCTTTAGGAACACTGAAGCTTTCTTT TRBJ1-1 TRBV18 - -
CASSISGIQETQYF TGTGCCAGCAGCATCAGCGGGATCCAAGAGACCCAGTACTTC TRBJ2-5 TRBV7-2 TRBD2 -
CASIELGSGRRDEQFF TGTGCCAGCATTGAGCTGGGGAGCGGGAGGCGAGATGAGCAGTTCTTC TRBJ2-1 TRBV6-6 TRBD2 -